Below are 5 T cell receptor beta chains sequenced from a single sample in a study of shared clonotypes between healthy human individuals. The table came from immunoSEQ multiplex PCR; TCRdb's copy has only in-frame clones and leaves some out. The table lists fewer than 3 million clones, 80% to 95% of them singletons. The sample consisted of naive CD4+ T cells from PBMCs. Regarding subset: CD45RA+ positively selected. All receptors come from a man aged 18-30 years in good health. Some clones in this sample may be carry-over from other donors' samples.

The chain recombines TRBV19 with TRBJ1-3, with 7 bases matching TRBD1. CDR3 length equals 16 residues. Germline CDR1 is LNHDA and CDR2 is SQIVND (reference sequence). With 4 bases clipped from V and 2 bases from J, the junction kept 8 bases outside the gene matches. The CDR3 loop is CASSTLSGTAGNTIYF. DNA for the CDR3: TGTGCCAGTAGTACCTTGTCCGGGACAGCTGGAAACACCATATATTTT.

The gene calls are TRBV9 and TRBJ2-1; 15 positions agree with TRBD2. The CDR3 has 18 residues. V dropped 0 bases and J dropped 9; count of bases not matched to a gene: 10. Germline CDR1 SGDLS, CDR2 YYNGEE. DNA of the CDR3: TGTGCCAGCAGCGTAGGAGGACTAGCGGGAGGGCCAGGCACTGAGCAGTTCTTC. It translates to CASSVGGLAGGPGTEQFF.

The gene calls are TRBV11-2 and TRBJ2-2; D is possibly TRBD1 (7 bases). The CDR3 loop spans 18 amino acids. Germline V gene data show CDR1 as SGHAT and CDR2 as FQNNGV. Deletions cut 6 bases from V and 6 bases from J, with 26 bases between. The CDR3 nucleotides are TGTGCCAGCAGTTTTTGGGGCCGGGGCAGGGGGGCGGCCGGGGAGCTGTTTTTT. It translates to CASSFWGRGRGAAGELFF.

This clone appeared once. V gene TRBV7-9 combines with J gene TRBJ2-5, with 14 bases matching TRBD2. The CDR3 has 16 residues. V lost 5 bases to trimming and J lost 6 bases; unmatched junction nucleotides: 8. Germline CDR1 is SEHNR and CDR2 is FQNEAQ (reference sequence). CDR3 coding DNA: TGTGCCAGCAGCCTGACTAGCGGGAGGGCAGGAAAGACCCAGTACTTC. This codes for CASSLTSGRAGKTQYF. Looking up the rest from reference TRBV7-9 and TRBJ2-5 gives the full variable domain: DTGVSQNPRHKITKRGQNVTFRCDPISEHNRLYWYRQTLGQGPEFLTYFQNEAQLEKSRLLSDRFSAERPKGSFSTLEIQRTEQGDSAMYLCASSLTSGRAGKTQYFGPGTRLLVL.

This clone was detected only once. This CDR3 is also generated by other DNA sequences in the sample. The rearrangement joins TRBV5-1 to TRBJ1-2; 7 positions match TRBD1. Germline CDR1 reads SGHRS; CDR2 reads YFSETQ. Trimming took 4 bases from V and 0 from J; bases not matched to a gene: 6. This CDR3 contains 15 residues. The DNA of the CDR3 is TGCGCCAGCAGCCCGGGACAGCTAGCTAACTATGGCTACACCTTC. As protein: CASSPGQLANYGYTF.